The 13 T cell receptor beta chains in this list originate from one sample, sequenced in a study of cytomegalovirus exposure and HLA in healthy donors. With 60 Vbeta and 13 Jbeta primers, the PCR was carried out. The data were produced by immunoSEQ multiplex PCR, yet TCRdb's version contains in-frame clones alone and is incomplete. The data show 100,000 to 150,000 clones, with roughly four fifths seen just once and about 15% held by the top ten. The specimen was PBMCs. These TCRs come from a man in his fifties in good health and CMV-seropositive.

This chain uses TRBV19 with TRBJ2-7; 9 bases line up with TRBD2. V lost 1 base to trimming and J lost 4 bases; unmatched junction nucleotides: 2. Germline assignment: CDR1 LNHDA and CDR2 SQIVND (reference sequence). CDR3 length equals 14 residues. The chain's CDR3 is CASSIASGDYEQYF. The CDR3 DNA sequence: TGTGCCAGTAGTATAGCTAGCGGGGATTACGAGCAGTACTTC. Filled out from reference TRBV19 and TRBJ2-7, the complete variable domain reads DGGITQSPKYLFRKEGQNVTLSCEQNLNHDAMYWYRQDPGQGLRLIYYSQIVNDFQKGDIAEGYSVSREKKESFPLTVTSAQKNPTAFYLCASSIASGDYEQYFGPGTRLTVT.

V gene TRBV5-1 combines with J gene TRBJ2-1; TRBD2 aligns across 12 bases. This CDR3 has 16 amino acids. Trimming removed 2 bases from V and 7 bases from J; junction bases left unmatched: 7. The V gene's germline CDR1 is SGHRS and CDR2 YFSETQ. CDR3 amino acids: CASSFSRTSGTNEQFF. The CDR3 DNA sequence: TGCGCCAGCAGCTTTTCACGGACTAGCGGGACGAATGAGCAGTTCTTC.

The chain joins TRBV6-5 to TRBJ1-1; D remains ambiguous. The CDR3 is made up of 15 amino acids. V lost 5 bases and J lost 3, with 16 bases in between. Germline V gene sequence: CDR1 MNHEY, CDR2 SVGAGI. The DNA of the CDR3 is TGTGCCAGCAGTATCGGACTGCTAGGTTACACTGAAGCTTTCTTT. Its protein is CASSIGLLGYTEAFF.

The gene calls are TRBV6-5 and TRBJ2-7; TRBD1 agrees at 8 bases. J gave up 5 bases and V 4 bases, and 10 bases lay outside the gene matches. Germline lookup yields CDR1 MNHEY and CDR2 SVGAGI. The CDR3 is 15 residues long. CDR3 DNA sequence: TGTGCCAGCAGTTCCTCGCGGGACAGGCGGAACGAGCAGTACTTC. It yields the protein CASSSSRDRRNEQYF.

The chain couples TRBV7-9 to TRBJ2-1, with 11 bases fitting TRBD2. With V trimmed by 5 bases and J by 8 bases, 8 bases remained unmatched. This CDR3 has 15 residues. CDR1 and CDR2 from the germline V gene are SEHNR and FQNEAQ (reference sequence). CDR3 sequence reads: CASSPQLAGAHEQFF. The CDR3 nucleotides are TGTGCCAGCAGCCCACAACTAGCGGGAGCCCATGAGCAGTTCTTC. Combining the CDR3 with reference TRBV7-9 and TRBJ2-1 gives the whole variable domain DTGVSQNPRHKITKRGQNVTFRCDPISEHNRLYWYRQTLGQGPEFLTYFQNEAQLEKSRLLSDRFSAERPKGSFSTLEIQRTEQGDSAMYLCASSPQLAGAHEQFFGPGTRLTVL.

The chain combines TRBV28 with TRBJ2-7; the D is unclear. The germline V gene encodes CDR1 MDHEN and CDR2 SYDVKM. V shed 6 bases and J shed 4 bases, with 10 bases lying between them. The CDR3 loop spans 12 amino acids. CDR3 DNA: TGTGCCAGCAGCCCTACCCTGTACGAGCAGTACTTC. It codes for CASSPTLYEQYF. Combining the CDR3 with reference TRBV28 and TRBJ2-7 gives the whole variable domain DVKVTQSSRYLVKRTGEKVFLECVQDMDHENMFWYRQDPGLGLRLIYFSYDVKMKEKGDIPEGYSVSREKKERFSLILESASTNQTSMYLCASSPTLYEQYFGPGTRLTVT.

V usage is TRBV29-1 and J usage is TRBJ2-2; the D gene is possibly TRBD2 (5 bases). Trimming stripped 5 bases from V and 4 bases from J, with 14 bases between. This CDR3 spans 14 amino acids. Germline V gives CDR1 SQVTM, CDR2 ANQGSEA. The CDR3 bases are TGCAGCGTTAATCCGGGGTCGGGCACCGGGGAGCTGTTTTTT. It specifies CSVNPGSGTGELFF.

The chain is built from TRBV11-3 and TRBJ2-1; 8 bases agree with TRBD2. The length of the CDR3 is 13 residues. The V segment lost 8 bases and the J segment 8 bases; nucleotides outside the gene matches: 8. From germline, CDR1 is SGHNT and CDR2 YENEEA. The CDR3 reads CASSPGGNDEQFF. DNA of the CDR3: TGTGCCAGCTCTCCGGGAGGGAACGATGAGCAGTTCTTC.

This clone occurred a few times. The CDR3: CASSHEDRVVEQFF. The DNA for the CDR3 is TGTGCCAGCAGCCATGAGGACAGGGTCGTTGAGCAGTTCTTC. The rearrangement joins TRBV7-2 to TRBJ2-1, with 8 bases aligning to TRBD1. Germline V lookup: CDR1 SGHTA, CDR2 FQGNSA. The CDR3 loop spans 14 amino acids. The V segment lost 5 bases and the J segment 9 bases; nucleotides outside the gene matches: 9.

The chain couples TRBV2 to TRBJ1-5; 9 bases are shared with TRBD1. The CDR3 spans 15 residues. V lost 6 bases and J lost 1; bases outside the gene matches: 4. Germline loops: CDR1 SNHLY, CDR2 FYNNEI. This chain's CDR3 is CASREQGASNQPQHF. As DNA, the CDR3 is TGTGCCAGCAGAGAACAGGGGGCAAGCAATCAGCCCCAGCATTTT. The whole variable domain, remainder taken from reference TRBV2 and TRBJ1-5, is EPEVTQTPSHQVTQMGQEVILRCVPISNHLYFYWYRQILGQKVEFLVSFYNNEISEKSEIFDDQFSVERPDGSNFTLKIRSTKLEDSAMYFCASREQGASNQPQHFGDGTRLSIL.

The gene calls are TRBV7-8 and TRBJ2-7, with TRBD1 matching over 12 bases. Germline V gives CDR1 SGHVS, CDR2 FQNEAQ. The CDR3 has 17 residues. V was clipped by 0 bases and J by 3 bases; unmatched bases: 6. The CDR3 spells CASSLAGQGARYYEQYF. As DNA, the CDR3 is TGTGCCAGCAGCTTAGCGGGACAGGGGGCGCGATACTACGAGCAGTACTTC.

Only one count was recorded for this clone. The rearrangement uses TRBV27 and TRBJ2-7; the match to TRBD1 covers 7 bases. The CDR3 is 13 amino acids. Germline values: CDR1 MNHEY, CDR2 SMNVEV (reference sequence). With 5 bases clipped from V and 10 bases from J, the junction kept 11 bases outside the gene matches. The CDR3 spells CASSRQGPPAQYF. The CDR3 DNA sequence: TGTGCCAGCAGTCGACAGGGACCTCCTGCTCAGTACTTC.

The chain combines TRBV27 with TRBJ2-3, with 7 positions matching TRBD2. V gave up 2 bases and J gave up 5 bases; unmatched junction bases: 4. CDR1 is MNHEY and CDR2 is SMNVEV in the germline V gene (reference sequence). This CDR3 comprises 14 residues. The CDR3 region has the DNA TGTGCCAGCAGTTTAGGGTCTAGCGGAGATACGCAGTATTTT. It codes for CASSLGSSGDTQYF.